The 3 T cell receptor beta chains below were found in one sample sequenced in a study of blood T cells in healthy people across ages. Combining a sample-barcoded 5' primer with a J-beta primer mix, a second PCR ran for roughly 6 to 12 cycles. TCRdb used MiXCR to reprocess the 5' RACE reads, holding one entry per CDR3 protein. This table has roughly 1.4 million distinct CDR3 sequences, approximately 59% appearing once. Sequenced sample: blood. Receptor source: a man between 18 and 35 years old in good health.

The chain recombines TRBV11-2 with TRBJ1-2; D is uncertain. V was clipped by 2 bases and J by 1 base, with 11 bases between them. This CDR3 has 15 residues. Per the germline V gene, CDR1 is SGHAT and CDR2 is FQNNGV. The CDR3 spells CASSLSGSNNYGYTF. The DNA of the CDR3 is TGTGCCAGCAGCTTATCAGGCAGCAATAACTATGGCTACACCTTC.

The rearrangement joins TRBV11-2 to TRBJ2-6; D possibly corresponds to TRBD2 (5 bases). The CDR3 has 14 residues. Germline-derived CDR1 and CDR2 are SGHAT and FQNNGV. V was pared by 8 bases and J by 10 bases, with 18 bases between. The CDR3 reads CASSPEWTGNVLTF. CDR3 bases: TGTGCCAGCTCGCCCGAATGGACGGGAAACGTCCTGACTTTC.

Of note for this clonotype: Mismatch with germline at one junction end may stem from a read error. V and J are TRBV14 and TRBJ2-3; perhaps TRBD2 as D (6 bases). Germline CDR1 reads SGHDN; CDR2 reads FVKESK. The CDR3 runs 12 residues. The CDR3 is CANSPTRMLQYF. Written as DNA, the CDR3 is TGTGCCAACAGCCCGACTAGGATGTTGCAGTATTTT.